This TCR beta chain was recorded in a study of shared clonotypes between healthy human individuals. CD45RO-negative, CCR7-positively selected cells formed the naive CD8 fraction, excluding terminally differentiated effector memory CD45RA+ cells. This clone was observed a single time. Libraries were prepared by immunoSEQ multiplex PCR; TCRdb keeps only in-frame clonotypes and omits some of them. The profile shows about 680,000 clones, 90% to 95% of them singletons. Deletions cut 6 bases from V and 7 bases from J, with 7 bases between. The length of the CDR3 is 11 residues. Germline CDR1 and CDR2: MNHEY and SMNVEV (reference sequence).

The chain recombines TRBV27 with TRBJ2-1; D is possibly TRBD1 or TRBD2 (5 bases each). The TCR originated in a young man in good health. The sample consisted of naive CD8+ T cells sorted from blood. CDR3 sequence reads: CASRRGNEQFF. In DNA, the CDR3 is TGTGCCAGCAGGAGGGGTAATGAGCAGTTCTTC.